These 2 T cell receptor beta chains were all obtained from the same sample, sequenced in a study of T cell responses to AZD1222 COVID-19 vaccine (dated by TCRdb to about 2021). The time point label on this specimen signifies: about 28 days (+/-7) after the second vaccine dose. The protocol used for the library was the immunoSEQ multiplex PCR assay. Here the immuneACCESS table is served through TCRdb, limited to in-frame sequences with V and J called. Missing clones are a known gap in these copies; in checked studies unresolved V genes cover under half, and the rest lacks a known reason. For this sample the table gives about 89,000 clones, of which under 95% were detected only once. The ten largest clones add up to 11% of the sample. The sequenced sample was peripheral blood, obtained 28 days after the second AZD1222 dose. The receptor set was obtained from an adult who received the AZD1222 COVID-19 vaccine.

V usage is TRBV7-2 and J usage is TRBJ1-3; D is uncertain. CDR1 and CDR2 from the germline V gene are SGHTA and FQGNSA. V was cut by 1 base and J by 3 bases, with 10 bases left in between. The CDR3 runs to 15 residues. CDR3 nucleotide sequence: TGTGCCAGCAGCTTAGGACCAGTCGTTGGAAACACCATATATTTT. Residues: CASSLGPVVGNTIYF.

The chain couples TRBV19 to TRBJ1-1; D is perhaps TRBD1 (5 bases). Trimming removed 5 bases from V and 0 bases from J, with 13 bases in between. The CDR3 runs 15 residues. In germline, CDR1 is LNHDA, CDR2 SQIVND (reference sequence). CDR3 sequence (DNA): TGTGCCAGTAGTTCGGGGGTCCACATGAACACTGAAGCTTTCTTT. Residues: CASSSGVHMNTEAFF.